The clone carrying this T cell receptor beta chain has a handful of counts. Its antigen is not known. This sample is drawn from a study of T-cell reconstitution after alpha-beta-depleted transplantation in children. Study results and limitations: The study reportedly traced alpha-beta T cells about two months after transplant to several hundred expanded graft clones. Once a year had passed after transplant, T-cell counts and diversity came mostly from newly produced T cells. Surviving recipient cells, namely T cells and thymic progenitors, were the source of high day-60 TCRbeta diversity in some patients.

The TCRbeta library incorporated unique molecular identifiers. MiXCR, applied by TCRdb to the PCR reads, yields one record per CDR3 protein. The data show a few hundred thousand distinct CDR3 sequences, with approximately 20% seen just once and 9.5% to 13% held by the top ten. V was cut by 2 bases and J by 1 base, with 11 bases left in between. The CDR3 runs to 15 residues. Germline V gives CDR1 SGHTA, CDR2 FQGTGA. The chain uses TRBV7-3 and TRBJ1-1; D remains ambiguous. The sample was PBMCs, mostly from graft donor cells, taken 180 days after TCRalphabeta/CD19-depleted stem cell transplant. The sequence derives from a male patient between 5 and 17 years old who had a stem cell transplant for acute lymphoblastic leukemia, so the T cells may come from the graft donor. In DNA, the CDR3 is TGTGCCAGCAGCTTAGTAAAGACACAGAACACTGAAGCTTTCTTT. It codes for CASSLVKTQNTEAFF.